This T cell receptor (beta chain) was observed in a study of blood T cell repertoires in COVID-19. Across the whole study: Material from acute and convalescent COVID-19 was sourced from the United States, Italy and Spain. T cells, B-cell-depleted T cells, or PBMCs supplied cDNA or gDNA.

This clone was found a few times. Participants' reported clinical history set cohort assignment. Per the germline V gene, CDR1 is SGHNT and CDR2 is YYREEE (reference sequence). CDR3 length: 13 amino acids. Trimming took off 0 bases at V and 5 bases at J, with 6 bases between the two ends. Methods used by the authors: Using reference gene primer amplification, nucleated cell counts were estimated. The data were produced by immunoSEQ multiplex PCR, yet TCRdb's version contains in-frame clones alone and is incomplete. Clone size and V and J calls were adopted from that table, with D and trimming inferred from the DNA. This sample has 200,000 to 250,000 clones, with 80% to 85% found just once.

The V gene is TRBV5-4, the J gene TRBJ1-5; TRBD1 is a possible D gene (5 bases). Source material: PBMCs or T cells enriched from blood (not recorded which). This clonotype originated in a woman aged 45 to 65 with acute COVID-19. The CDR3: CASSLGGDQPQHF. The CDR3 coding sequence is TGTGCCAGCAGCTTGGGGGGGGATCAGCCCCAGCATTTT.